One sample yielded the 19 T cell receptor beta chains listed below, sequenced in a study of blood T cell repertoires in COVID-19. Clones were read by immunoSEQ multiplex PCR, and TCRdb kept only the in-frame ones, dropping some. This table has around 97,000 clones, 70% to 90% appearing once. Sequencing input: peripheral blood. Source of these receptors: a woman aged 55-75 years with acute or convalescent COVID-19.

Comments on this clone: At one of its ends the junction is not consistent with the germline gene, which may arise from a read error. The chain is built from TRBV30 and TRBJ2-1; TRBD2 is a possible D gene (6 bases). The CDR3 spans 17 residues. Looked up from germline, CDR1 is GTSNPN and CDR2 is SVGIG (reference sequence). DNA of the CDR3: TGTGCCTGGAGTGTACGCGGGACGTTTCCCTCCAACAATGAGCAGTTCTTC. Its protein product is CAWSVRGTFPSNNEQFF.

The chain recombines TRBV28 with TRBJ1-1; D gene uncertain. The germline gives CDR1 MDHEN, CDR2 SYDVKM. This CDR3 is 12 amino acids long. Trimming left V 6 bases short and J 0 bases short, with 5 bases between. CDR3 in DNA: TGTGCCAGCAGGAGAATGAACACTGAAGCTTTCTTT. As protein: CASRRMNTEAFF.

Concerning this clone: A far larger clone is off by one base, so a read error is likely. The chain uses TRBV11-3 and TRBJ1-2, with D perhaps matching TRBD1 (5 bases). CDR1 SGHNT and CDR2 YENEEA come from the germline V gene. This CDR3 spans 14 amino acids. The ends were cut back, 6 bases at V and 1 base at J, with 12 bases in the middle. As DNA, the CDR3 is TGTGCCAGCAGTTTGGGGCAGAATAACTATGGCTACACCTTC. Amino acids: CASSLGQNNYGYTF. Full variable domain (missing parts from reference TRBV11-3 and TRBJ1-2): EAGVVQSPRYKIIEKKQPVAFWCNPISGHNTLYWYLQNLGQGPELLIRYENEEAVDDSQLPKDRFSAERLKGVDSTLKIQPAELGDSAVYLCASSLGQNNYGYTFGSGTRLTVV.

This chain uses TRBV19 with TRBJ2-5; D is perhaps TRBD2 (5 bases). There are 12 residues in the CDR3. The germline V gene encodes CDR1 LNHDA and CDR2 SQIVND (reference sequence). V dropped 8 bases and J dropped 5 bases, with 12 bases sitting between them. The CDR3 DNA follows: TGTGCCAGTGGAGGAGTCAGGGAGACCCAGTACTTC. This gives the protein CASGGVRETQYF. The full variable domain, with the rest looked up from reference TRBV19 and TRBJ2-5, is DGGITQSPKYLFRKEGQNVTLSCEQNLNHDAMYWYRQDPGQGLRLIYYSQIVNDFQKGDIAEGYSVSREKKESFPLTVTSAQKNPTAFYLCASGGVRETQYFGPGTRLLVL.

The chain is built from TRBV24-1 and TRBJ1-5; TRBD1 aligns across 8 bases. V lost 3 bases, J lost 6 bases, and 3 bases stayed unmatched. Germline V gene data show CDR1 as KGHDR and CDR2 as SFDVKD. The CDR3 has 14 amino acids. CDR3 protein: CATSDRTGTQPQHF. DNA for the CDR3: TGTGCCACCAGTGATCGGACAGGGACTCAGCCCCAGCATTTT.

The V call is TRBV29-1, the J call TRBJ1-1, with 7 nucleotides matching TRBD1. Trimming took 7 bases from V and 1 from J; bases not matched to a gene: 3. Looked up from germline, CDR1 is SQVTM and CDR2 is ANQGSEA. This CDR3 spans 12 amino acids. The CDR3 sequence: CSANRGNTEAFF. The CDR3, as DNA: TGCAGCGCGAACAGGGGGAACACTGAAGCTTTCTTT.

The chain uses TRBV2 and TRBJ2-2, with D maybe TRBD2 (6 bases). V was clipped by 5 bases and J by 4 bases, with 14 bases between them. Germline V gene lookup returns CDR1 SNHLY and CDR2 FYNNEI. CDR3 length: 15 amino acids. CDR3 sequence reads: CASSITGGTTGELFF. The CDR3 DNA is TGTGCCAGCAGTATAACCGGGGGAACCACCGGGGAGCTGTTTTTT.

The J gene is TRBJ1-6, the V gene TRBV7-8; 7 bases are a match to TRBD1. CDR3 length: 15 amino acids. Germline lookup yields CDR1 SGHVS and CDR2 FQNEAQ. Trimming cost V 0 bases and J 6 bases; bases outside gene matches: 2. The CDR3 DNA reads TGTGCCAGCAGCTTAGCGGCAGGGGGTAATTCACCCCTCCACTTT. Translated, it gives CASSLAAGGNSPLHF. The full variable domain, in which reference TRBV7-8 and TRBJ1-6 provide the parts outside the CDR3, is GAGVSQSPRYKVAKRGQDVALRCDPISGHVSLFWYQQALGQGPEFLTYFQNEAQLDKSGLPSDRFFAERPEGSVSTLKIQRTQQEDSAVYLCASSLAAGGNSPLHFGNGTRLTVT.

The chain is built from TRBV2 and TRBJ1-6; 10 bases are shared with TRBD1. The CDR3 is 14 amino acids. J lost 10 bases, V lost 4 bases, and 4 bases had no gene match. CDR1 and CDR2 (germline): SNHLY, FYNNEI. The CDR3 protein is CASSVDRGGSPLHF. The CDR3 bases are TGTGCCAGCAGTGTGGACAGGGGGGGCTCACCCCTCCACTTT.

The chain has TRBV18 and TRBJ2-7; TRBD1 might be the D (5 bases). From germline, CDR1 is KGHSH and CDR2 LQKENI. This CDR3 contains 13 residues. V was cut by 3 bases and J by 2 bases, with 8 bases left in between. CDR3 region: CASSPATAYEQYF. CDR3 DNA sequence: TGTGCCAGCTCACCCGCGACAGCCTACGAGCAGTACTTC. The full variable domain, completed using reference TRBV18 and TRBJ2-7, is NAGVMQNPRHLVRRRGQEARLRCSPMKGHSHVYWYRQLPEEGLKFMVYLQKENIIDESGMPKERFSAEFPKEGPSILRIQQVVRGDSAAYFCASSPATAYEQYFGPGTRLTVT.

The genes are TRBV6-5 and TRBJ2-1; possibly TRBD2 for D (6 bases). Germline V CDR1 and CDR2: MNHEY, SVGAGI. CDR3 size: 14 residues. V was trimmed by 6 bases and J by 4 bases, leaving 13 bases between them. The CDR3 coding sequence is TGTGCCAGCAGGGGACTCCAACCTTACAATGAGCAGTTCTTC. Residues: CASRGLQPYNEQFF.

J is TRBJ2-5 and V is TRBV19; TRBD2 agrees at 9 bases. V dropped 7 bases and J dropped 5; count of bases not matched to a gene: 11. This CDR3 spans 15 amino acids. Germline loops: CDR1 LNHDA, CDR2 SQIVND (reference sequence). CDR3 sequence reads: CASTLSGRILETQYF. Here the CDR3 DNA reads TGTGCCAGTACGTTGAGCGGGAGGATCCTTGAGACCCAGTACTTC.

The chain couples TRBV2 to TRBJ2-1; weak D call: TRBD2 (5 bases). The length of the CDR3 is 14 residues. The germline CDR1 and CDR2 sequences are SNHLY and FYNNEI. The ends were cut back, 5 bases at V and 4 bases at J, with 12 bases in the middle. The CDR3 sequence is CASSTGTLYNEQFF. Here the CDR3 DNA reads TGTGCCAGCAGTACGGGAACACTGTACAATGAGCAGTTCTTC. The full variable domain, rest sourced from reference TRBV2 and TRBJ2-1, is EPEVTQTPSHQVTQMGQEVILRCVPISNHLYFYWYRQILGQKVEFLVSFYNNEISEKSEIFDDQFSVERPDGSNFTLKIRSTKLEDSAMYFCASSTGTLYNEQFFGPGTRLTVL.

This chain uses TRBV30 with TRBJ2-7; the D gene is possibly TRBD2 (6 bases). This CDR3 comprises 14 residues. Trimming pared 0 bases from V and 6 bases from J, leaving 15 bases between. Germline CDR1 reads GTSNPN; CDR2 reads SVGIG (reference sequence). CDR3 DNA sequence: TGTGCCTGGAGTGTAGGCAATACGGGAGTCGAGCAGTACTTC. Amino acids: CAWSVGNTGVEQYF.

The CDR3 DNA reads as TGTGCCAGCAGTTTATTAAAATCCGAGCAGTACTTC. Protein sequence: CASSLLKSEQYF. This chain joins TRBV28 and TRBJ2-7; no firm D call. CDR1 and CDR2 from the germline V gene are MDHEN and SYDVKM. V lost 1 base, J lost 6 bases, and 7 bases lay in between. This CDR3 spans 12 amino acids.

As DNA, the CDR3 is TGTGCCAGCAGCCCCTATGGGACTAGCGGGGATACGCAGTATTTT. This translates into CASSPYGTSGDTQYF. This chain links TRBV7-8 with TRBJ2-3; 12 bases fit TRBD2. After removal of 5 bases from V and 6 bases from J, the junction contained 6 bases not matched to a gene. In germline, CDR1 is SGHVS, CDR2 FQNEAQ. This CDR3 has 15 residues.

Written as DNA, the CDR3 is TGTGCCAGCAGTGGGGGAGGACTAGCGGGTCTCCGCGAGCAGTTCTTC. Its protein is CASSGGGLAGLREQFF. The genes are TRBV6-1 and TRBJ2-1; the match to TRBD2 covers 11 bases. Germline V lookup: CDR1 MNHNS, CDR2 SASEGT. CDR3 length equals 16 residues. V shed 4 bases, J shed 10 bases, and the junction held 12 bases outside the gene matches.

This rearrangement joins TRBV18 to TRBJ2-7, with 7 nucleotides matching TRBD2. The trim removed 3 bases at V and 0 bases at J, leaving 5 bases unmatched. Germline CDR1 is KGHSH and CDR2 is LQKENI. The CDR3 has 15 amino acids. CDR3: CASSPTSVISYEQYF. The CDR3 coding sequence is TGTGCCAGCTCACCCACTAGCGTAATCTCCTACGAGCAGTACTTC.

The rearrangement uses TRBV11-2 and TRBJ2-7; 7 nucleotides align to TRBD1. Per the germline V gene, CDR1 is SGHAT and CDR2 is FQNNGV. V shed 0 bases, J shed 7 bases, and the junction held 3 bases outside the gene matches. This CDR3 has 13 residues. The CDR3 loop is CASSLDPGGEQYF. The CDR3 DNA sequence: TGTGCCAGCAGCTTAGATCCAGGGGGTGAGCAGTACTTC.